These 16 T cell receptor beta chains were sequenced from one sample in a study of blood T cell repertoires in COVID-19. The assay was immunoSEQ multiplex PCR, and TCRdb's table has in-frame clones only and misses some. This table has about 250,000 clones, around four fifths appearing once. Sequencing input: peripheral blood. Receptor source: a man between 40 and 49 years old with active or convalescent COVID-19.

This clone has at least ten counts. No conserved phenylalanine or tryptophan ends this CDR3, so it is likely a read error. The DNA is left out, because the CDR3 cannot be placed on it with certainty; the CDR3 is given as TCRdb lists it. The chain is built from TRBV6-1 and TRBJ1-2; the D call TRBD1 from the table was never checked on the DNA. Germline values: CDR1 MNHNS, CDR2 SASEGT. The CDR3 adds up to 12 amino acids, both ends counted. CDR3 sequence: CASSEGQAKLGL.

The V gene is TRBV3-1 (or the pseudogene TRBV3-2), the J gene TRBJ1-2, with D unresolved. CDR3 length: 14 amino acids. V was shortened by 3 bases and J by 1 base, with 9 bases between the two germline ends. Germline V gene sequence: CDR1 LGHDT, CDR2 YNNKEL (reference sequence). The CDR3 DNA follows: TGTGCCAGCAGCCACGGGGAGGGTAACTATGGCTACACCTTC. It codes for CASSHGEGNYGYTF.

This rearrangement joins TRBV5-4 to TRBJ2-3, with 8 bases matching TRBD1. This CDR3 is 15 amino acids long. V was pared by 4 bases and J by 1 base, with 5 bases of the junction left unmatched. From germline, CDR1 is SGHNT and CDR2 YYREEE (reference sequence). The CDR3 bases are TGTGCCAGCAGCCCTGACAGGGGACGCACAGATACGCAGTATTTT. Amino acid sequence: CASSPDRGRTDTQYF.

The V and J genes are TRBV29-1 and TRBJ2-3; TRBD1 matches at 9 bases. This CDR3 spans 22 amino acids. Trimming took 6 bases from V and 3 from J; bases not matched to a gene: 31. Germline V lookup: CDR1 SQVTM, CDR2 ANQGSEA. CDR3 amino acids: CSVPPGGTGFEGGPLGTDTQYF. In DNA form, the CDR3 reads TGCAGCGTCCCCCCAGGGGGGACAGGGTTCGAGGGAGGGCCTTTGGGGACAGATACGCAGTATTTT.

The chain couples TRBV6-5 to TRBJ1-2; D is possibly TRBD1 (6 bases). Trimming pared 6 bases from V and 7 bases from J, leaving 18 bases between. CDR1 MNHEY and CDR2 SVGAGI come from the germline V gene. This CDR3 has 14 amino acids. The CDR3: CASSRNHEGGGYTF. The CDR3 nucleotides are TGTGCCAGCAGCCGGAACCATGAAGGGGGTGGCTACACCTTC.

The DNA for the CDR3 is TGTGCCAGCAGCTTTACAGGGGACTCTGGAAACACCATATATTTT. Protein: CASSFTGDSGNTIYF. The rearrangement links TRBV11-3 to TRBJ1-3, with 7 bases matching TRBD1. Germline CDR1 is SGHNT and CDR2 is YENEEA. This CDR3 has 15 residues. V was pared by 3 bases and J by 0 bases, with 2 bases of the junction left unmatched.

This clone was seen once. This chain joins TRBV3-1 (or the pseudogene TRBV3-2) and TRBJ1-2; no clear D gene. This CDR3 has 13 amino acids. Trimming cost V 0 bases and J 2 bases, with 4 bases left between them. Germline V gene sequence: CDR1 LGHDT, CDR2 YNNKEL (reference sequence). DNA of the CDR3: TGTGCCAGCAGCCAAGAGGCCAACTATGGCTACACCTTC. Protein product: CASSQEANYGYTF.

This clone occurred once. This chain joins TRBV5-1 and TRBJ2-3; perhaps TRBD2 as D (6 bases). CDR3 length: 14 amino acids. The germline V gene has CDR1 SGHRS and CDR2 YFSETQ. The V and J ends lost 0 bases and 3 bases respectively, with 8 bases between them. CDR3 DNA: TGCGCCAGCAGCTTGGGGGGGACTACAGATACGCAGTATTTT. Its translation is CASSLGGTTDTQYF.

The chain combines TRBV5-1 with TRBJ2-3; D is ambiguous. Between the trimmed V and J ends, which lost 0 bases and 6 bases, there was a span of 11 bases. CDR1 and CDR2 (germline): SGHRS, YFSETQ. The CDR3 is 14 amino acids. The CDR3 DNA sequence: TGCGCCAGCAGCTTGGCCCAGGTATCGGATACGCAGTATTTT. It codes for CASSLAQVSDTQYF.

The rearrangement links TRBV18 to TRBJ1-1, with unresolved D. Looked up from germline, CDR1 is KGHSH and CDR2 is LQKENI. This CDR3 spans 13 amino acids. Trimming left V 8 bases short and J 1 base short, with 11 bases between. CDR3 amino acids: CASRTGENTEAFF. CDR3 bases: TGTGCCAGCCGCACCGGGGAGAACACTGAAGCTTTCTTT.

The rearrangement joins TRBV24-1 to TRBJ2-1, with TRBD2 identical over 8 bases. V gave up 8 bases and J gave up 8 bases; unmatched junction bases: 7. CDR3 length: 13 amino acids. Germline V gene lookup returns CDR1 KGHDR and CDR2 SFDVKD. The CDR3 reads CATTLSGSYEQFF. Written as DNA, the CDR3 is TGTGCCACCACCTTAAGCGGGAGCTATGAGCAGTTCTTC.

V gene TRBV11-3 combines with J gene TRBJ2-5; maybe TRBD1 (6 bases). This CDR3 has 18 residues. Deletions cut 5 bases from V and 1 base from J, with 23 bases between. Germline V CDR1 and CDR2: SGHNT, YENEEA. The CDR3 is CASSQDRWVGARQETQYF. DNA of the CDR3: TGTGCCAGCAGCCAGGATCGATGGGTGGGGGCTCGCCAAGAGACCCAGTACTTC.

The chain is built from TRBV11-3 and TRBJ2-7; D might be TRBD2 (6 bases). The V end lost 3 bases, the J end lost 4 bases, and 10 bases lay between the germline ends. Germline V CDR1 and CDR2: SGHNT, YENEEA. The CDR3 spans 13 residues. The CDR3 sequence is CASSFYRGYEQYF. CDR3 nucleotides: TGTGCCAGCAGCTTTTATCGGGGGTACGAGCAGTACTTC.

This clone turned up a few times. The gene calls are TRBV6-2 or TRBV6-3 and TRBJ1-1, with unresolved D. The germline V gene has CDR1 MNHEY and CDR2 SVGEGT. The CDR3 loop spans 13 amino acids. Trimming stripped 0 bases from V and 4 bases from J, with 6 bases between. CDR3 region: CASSYSRSTEAFF. The CDR3 bases are TGTGCCAGCAGTTACTCGAGGAGCACTGAAGCTTTCTTT.

V gene TRBV9 combines with J gene TRBJ1-1; 7 bases line up with TRBD1. This CDR3 spans 15 amino acids. Germline values: CDR1 SGDLS, CDR2 YYNGEE. The junction had 9 bases not matched to a gene; V was cut back by 0 bases and J by 7 bases. The CDR3 spells CASSVDPGGSFEAFF. For the CDR3, the DNA is TGTGCCAGCAGCGTAGATCCAGGGGGATCCTTTGAAGCTTTCTTT.

The CDR3 is CASSLQGNPAETQYF. The CDR3 nucleotides are TGCGCCAGCAGCTTGCAGGGTAACCCAGCGGAGACCCAGTACTTC. The chain is built from TRBV5-1 and TRBJ2-5, with D possibly matching TRBD1 (5 bases). Germline V lookup: CDR1 SGHRS, CDR2 YFSETQ. With 1 base removed from V and 5 bases from J, the gap between germline ends came to 15 bases. This CDR3 has 15 residues.